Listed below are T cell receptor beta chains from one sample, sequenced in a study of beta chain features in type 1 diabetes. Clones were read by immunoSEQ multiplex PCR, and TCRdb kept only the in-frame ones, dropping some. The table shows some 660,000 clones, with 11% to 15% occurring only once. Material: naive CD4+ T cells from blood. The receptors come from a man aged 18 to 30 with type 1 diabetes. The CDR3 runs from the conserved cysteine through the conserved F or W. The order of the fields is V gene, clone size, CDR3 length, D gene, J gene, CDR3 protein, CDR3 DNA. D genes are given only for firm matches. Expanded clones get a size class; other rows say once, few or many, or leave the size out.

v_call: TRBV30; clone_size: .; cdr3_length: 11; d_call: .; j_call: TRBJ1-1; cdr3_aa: CAWSRGYEAFF; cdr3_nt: TGTGCCTGGAGTAGGGGTTATGAAGCTTTCTTT
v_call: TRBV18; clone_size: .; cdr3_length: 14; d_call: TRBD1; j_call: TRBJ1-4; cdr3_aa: CASSPGRGPEKLFF; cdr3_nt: TGTGCCAGCTCACCCGGCAGGGGGCCGGAAAAACTGTTTTTT
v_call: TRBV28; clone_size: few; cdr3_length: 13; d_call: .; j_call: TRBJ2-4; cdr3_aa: CASTYGTGNIQYF; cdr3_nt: TGTGCCAGCACCTATGGCACGGGAAACATTCAGTACTTC
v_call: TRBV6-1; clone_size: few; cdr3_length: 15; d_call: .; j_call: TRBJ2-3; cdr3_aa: CASMPRQGGTDTQYF; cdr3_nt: TGTGCCAGCATGCCCCGGCAGGGAGGCACAGATACGCAGTATTTT
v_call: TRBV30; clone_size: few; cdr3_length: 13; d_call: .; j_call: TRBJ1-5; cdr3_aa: CAWSTAGNQPQHF; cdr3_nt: TGTGCCTGGAGTACAGCGGGCAATCAGCCCCAGCATTTT
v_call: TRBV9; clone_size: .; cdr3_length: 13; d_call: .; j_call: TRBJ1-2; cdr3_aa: CASSPTPNYGYTF; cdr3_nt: TGTGCCAGCAGCCCGACACCTAACTATGGCTACACCTTC
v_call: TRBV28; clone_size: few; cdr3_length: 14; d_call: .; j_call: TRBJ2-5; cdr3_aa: CASRGYGDQETQYF; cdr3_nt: TGTGCCAGCAGGGGATACGGGGATCAAGAGACCCAGTACTTC
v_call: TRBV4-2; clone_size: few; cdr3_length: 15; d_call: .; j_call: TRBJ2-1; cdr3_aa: CASSQDRGRYNEQFF; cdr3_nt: TGTGCCAGCAGCCAAGACAGGGGTCGTTACAATGAGCAGTTCTTC
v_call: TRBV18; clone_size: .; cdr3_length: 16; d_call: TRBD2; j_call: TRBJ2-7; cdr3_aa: CASSPGLAGANHEQYF; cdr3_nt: TGTGCCAGCTCACCGGGGCTAGCGGGAGCGAACCACGAGCAGTACTTC
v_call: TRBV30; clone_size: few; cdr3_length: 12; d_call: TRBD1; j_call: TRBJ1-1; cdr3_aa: CALWTGADEAFF; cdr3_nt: TGTGCCTTGTGGACAGGGGCCGATGAAGCTTTCTTT
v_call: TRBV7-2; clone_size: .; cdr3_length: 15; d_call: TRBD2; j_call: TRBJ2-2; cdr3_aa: CASSPLAGGPGELFF; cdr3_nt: TGTGCCAGCAGTCCGCTAGCGGGGGGGCCCGGGGAGCTGTTTTTT
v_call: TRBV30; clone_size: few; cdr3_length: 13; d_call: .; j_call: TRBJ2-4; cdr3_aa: CAWLGPAKNIQYF; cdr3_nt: TGTGCCTGGTTGGGCCCCGCCAAAAACATTCAGTACTTC
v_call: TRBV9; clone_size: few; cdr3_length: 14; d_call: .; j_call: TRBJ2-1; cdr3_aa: CASSVVPVYNEQFF; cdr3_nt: TGTGCCAGCAGCGTAGTGCCAGTGTACAATGAGCAGTTCTTC
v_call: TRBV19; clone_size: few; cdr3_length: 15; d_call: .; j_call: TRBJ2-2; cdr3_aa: CASTRSNLNTGELFF; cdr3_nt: TGTGCCAGTACGAGGAGCAATCTCAACACCGGGGAGCTGTTTTTT
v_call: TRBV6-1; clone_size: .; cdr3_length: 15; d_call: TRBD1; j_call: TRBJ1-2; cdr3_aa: CASWDRGRKSYGYTF; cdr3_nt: TGTGCCAGCTGGGACAGGGGGCGTAAGAGCTATGGCTACACCTTC
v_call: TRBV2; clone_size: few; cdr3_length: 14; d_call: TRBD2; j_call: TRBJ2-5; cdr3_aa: CASSSLAGVETQYF; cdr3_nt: TGTGCCAGCAGTTCTTTAGCGGGAGTAGAGACCCAGTACTTC
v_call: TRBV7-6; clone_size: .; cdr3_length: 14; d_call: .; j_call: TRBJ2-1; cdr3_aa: CASSLGTQRGEQFF; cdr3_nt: TGTGCCAGCAGCTTAGGGACCCAACGCGGTGAGCAGTTCTTC
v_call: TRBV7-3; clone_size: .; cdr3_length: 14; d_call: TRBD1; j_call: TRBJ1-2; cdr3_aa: CASSLRGTGYGYTF; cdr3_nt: TGTGCCAGCAGCTTAAGAGGGACAGGCTATGGCTACACCTTC
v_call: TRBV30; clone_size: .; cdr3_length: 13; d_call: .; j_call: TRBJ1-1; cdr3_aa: CAWRGMGNTEAFF; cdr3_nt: TGTGCCTGGAGGGGGATGGGGAACACTGAGGCTTTCTTT
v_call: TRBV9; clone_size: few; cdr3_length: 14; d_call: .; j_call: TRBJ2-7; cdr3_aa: CASSVGDTSYEQYF; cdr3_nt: TGTGCCAGCAGCGTAGGGGACACGTCCTACGAGCAGTACTTC
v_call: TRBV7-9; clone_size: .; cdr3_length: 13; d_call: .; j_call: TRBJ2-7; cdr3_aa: CASSLIGAPEQYF; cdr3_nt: TGTGCCAGCAGCCTCATCGGGGCCCCCGAGCAGTACTTC
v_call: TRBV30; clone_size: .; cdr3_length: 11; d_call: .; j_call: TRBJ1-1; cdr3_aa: CAWRMNTEAFF; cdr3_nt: TGTGCCTGGAGGATGAACACTGAAGCTTTCTTT
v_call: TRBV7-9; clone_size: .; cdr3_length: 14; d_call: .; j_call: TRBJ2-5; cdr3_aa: CASSLVSGSETQYF; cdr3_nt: TGTGCCAGCAGCTTAGTCTCAGGGTCAGAGACCCAGTACTTC
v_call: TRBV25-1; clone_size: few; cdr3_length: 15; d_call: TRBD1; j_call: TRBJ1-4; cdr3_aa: CASSETGVRGEKLFF; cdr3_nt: TGTGCCAGCAGTGAAACAGGGGTTCGTGGTGAAAAACTGTTTTTT
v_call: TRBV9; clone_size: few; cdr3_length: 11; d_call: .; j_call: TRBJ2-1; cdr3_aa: CASSGPHEQFF; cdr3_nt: TGTGCCAGCAGCGGGCCCCATGAGCAGTTCTTC
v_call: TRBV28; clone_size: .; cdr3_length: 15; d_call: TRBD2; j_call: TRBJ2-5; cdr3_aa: CASSGGAGEGETQYF; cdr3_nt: TGTGCCAGCAGTGGGGGAGCGGGGGAAGGAGAGACCCAGTACTTC
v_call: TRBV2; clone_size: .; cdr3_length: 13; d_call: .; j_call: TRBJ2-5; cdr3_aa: CASMMGERETQYF; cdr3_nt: TGTGCCAGCATGATGGGGGAGAGAGAGACCCAGTACTTC
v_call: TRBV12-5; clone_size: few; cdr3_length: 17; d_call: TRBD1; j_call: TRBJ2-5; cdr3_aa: CASGLVGGRGLGETQYF; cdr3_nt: TGTGCTAGTGGTTTGGTAGGGGGCAGGGGGCTTGGAGAGACCCAGTACTTC
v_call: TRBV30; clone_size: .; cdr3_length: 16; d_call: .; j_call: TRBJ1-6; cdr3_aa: CACDQGFGYYNSPLHF; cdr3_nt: TGTGCCTGCGACCAGGGTTTCGGCTACTATAATTCACCCCTCCACTTT
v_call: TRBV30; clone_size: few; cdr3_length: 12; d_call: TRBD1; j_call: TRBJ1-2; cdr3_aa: CAVKQGNYGYTF; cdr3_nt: TGTGCCGTAAAACAGGGGAACTATGGCTACACCTTC
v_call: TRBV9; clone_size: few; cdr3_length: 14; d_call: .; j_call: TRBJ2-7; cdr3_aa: CASSPQEVPYEQYF; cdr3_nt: TGTGCCAGCAGCCCACAAGAGGTTCCGTACGAGCAGTACTTC
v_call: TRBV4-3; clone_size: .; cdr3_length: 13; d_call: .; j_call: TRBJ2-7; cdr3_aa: CASSSQQGSEQYF; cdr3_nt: TGCGCCAGCAGCTCCCAACAGGGAAGCGAGCAGTACTTC
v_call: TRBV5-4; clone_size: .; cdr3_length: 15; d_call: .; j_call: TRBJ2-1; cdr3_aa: CASSPGDVSYNEQFF; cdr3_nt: TGTGCCAGCAGCCCTGGAGACGTCTCCTACAATGAGCAGTTCTTC
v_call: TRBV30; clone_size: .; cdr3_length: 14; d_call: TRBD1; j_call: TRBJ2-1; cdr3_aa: CAWNPGQIPNEQFF; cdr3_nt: TGTGCCTGGAATCCGGGACAGATCCCCAATGAGCAGTTCTTC
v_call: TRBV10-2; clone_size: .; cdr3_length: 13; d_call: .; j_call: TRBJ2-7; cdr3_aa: CASSEVAVGEQYF; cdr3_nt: TGCGCCAGCAGTGAGGTGGCAGTGGGCGAGCAGTACTTC
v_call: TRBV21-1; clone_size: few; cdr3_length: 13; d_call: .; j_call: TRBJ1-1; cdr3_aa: CANLDRLNTEAFF; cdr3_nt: TGTGCCAACCTGGACAGGTTGAACACTGAAGCTTTCTTT
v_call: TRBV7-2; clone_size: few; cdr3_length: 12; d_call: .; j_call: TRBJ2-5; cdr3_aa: CASSLLVETQYF; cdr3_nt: TGTGCCAGCAGCTTATTGGTGGAGACCCAGTACTTC
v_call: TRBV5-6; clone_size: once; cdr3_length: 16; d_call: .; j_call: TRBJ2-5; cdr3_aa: CASNGRGGGQQETQYF; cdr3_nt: TGTGCCAGCAACGGTCGTGGTGGAGGGCAACAAGAGACCCAGTACTTC
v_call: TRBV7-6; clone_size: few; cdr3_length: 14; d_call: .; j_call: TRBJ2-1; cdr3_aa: CASSLGQRYNEQFF; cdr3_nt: TGTGCCAGCAGCTTAGGACAGAGATACAATGAGCAGTTCTTC
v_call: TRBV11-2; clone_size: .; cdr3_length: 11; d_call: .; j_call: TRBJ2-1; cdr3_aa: CASRSGNEQFF; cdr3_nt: TGTGCCAGCAGGAGCGGGAATGAGCAGTTCTTC
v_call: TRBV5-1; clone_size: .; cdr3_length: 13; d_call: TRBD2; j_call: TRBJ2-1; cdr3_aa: CASLGLAGNEQFF; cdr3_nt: TGCGCCAGCCTAGGTCTAGCGGGGAATGAGCAGTTCTTC
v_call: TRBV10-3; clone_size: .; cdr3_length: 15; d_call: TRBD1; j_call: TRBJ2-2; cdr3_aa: CATKTGQENTGELFF; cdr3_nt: TGTGCCACCAAGACCGGACAGGAGAACACCGGGGAGCTGTTTTTT